The 29 T cell receptor beta chains in this list originate from one sample, sequenced in a study of T cells expressing NK-cell markers. With the 5' RACE reads reprocessed, TCRdb shows one record per CDR3 protein and no DNA. This sample's table has 25,000 to 35,000 distinct CDR3 sequences. What was sequenced was blood T cells: a sorted CD56 or NKG2C T cell subset, CD4+ or CD8+ T cells, or bulk PBMC T cells (not recorded which). These receptors all come from a woman aged 18 to 75 in good health.

V is TRBV5-1 and J is TRBJ2-3. CDR1 SGHRS and CDR2 YFSETQ come from the germline V gene. This CDR3 comprises 13 residues. CDR3 sequence: CASSLARTDTQYF.

The chain employs TRBV20-1 and TRBJ2-7; the TCRdb D gene call, TRBD1, has no DNA to confirm it. The CDR3 is 15 amino acids. Germline-derived CDR1 and CDR2 are DFQATT and SNEGSKA (reference sequence). CDR3 residues: CSARDLDGNSYEQYF.

This chain joins TRBV12-3 or TRBV12-4 and TRBJ2-1; the D call from TCRdb, TRBD1, cannot be confirmed without DNA. The CDR3 runs to 15 residues. This CDR3 is CASKYSGGTRNEQFF.

The rearrangement uses TRBV20-1 and TRBJ1-3. The CDR3 contains 13 residues. From germline, CDR1 is DFQATT and CDR2 SNEGSKA (reference sequence). This CDR3 is CSARALSGNTIYF.

The rearrangement links TRBV10-3 to TRBJ2-1; as DNA is missing, the TRBD1 call by TCRdb cannot be tested. The CDR3 loop spans 14 amino acids. CDR1 ENHRY and CDR2 SYGVKD come from the germline V gene. CDR3: CAISVTDKHDEQFF.

The chain is built from TRBV9 and TRBJ2-3; TCRdb gives TRBD2 as the D gene, but with no DNA this cannot be confirmed. From germline, CDR1 is SGDLS and CDR2 YYNGEE. The CDR3 runs to 16 residues. CDR3 sequence: CASSEIAGGPGDTQYF.

The chain is built from TRBV9 and TRBJ1-2; lacking DNA, the TRBD1 call made by TCRdb goes unchecked. CDR1 and CDR2 from the germline V gene are SGDLS and YYNGEE. The CDR3 is made up of 16 amino acids. The CDR3 spells CASSAPQGGVNYGYTF.

The rearrangement links TRBV27 to TRBJ1-6. CDR1 is MNHEY and CDR2 is SMNVEV in the germline V gene (reference sequence). The CDR3 is made up of 15 amino acids. CDR3 loop: CASSFIAGEGSPLHF.

J is TRBJ2-5 and V is TRBV28; the D call from TCRdb, TRBD2, cannot be confirmed without DNA. Germline-derived CDR1 and CDR2 are MDHEN and SYDVKM. CDR3 length: 13 amino acids. The chain's CDR3 is CASMAGVWETQYF.

The gene calls are TRBV29-1 and TRBJ2-1; the D call of TRBD2 rests on TCRdb alone, since no DNA is present to check it. There are 14 residues in the CDR3. From germline, CDR1 is SQVTM and CDR2 ANQGSEA. The CDR3 protein is CSVEGGIGENEQFF.

The V gene is TRBV19, the J gene TRBJ1-5; TCRdb gives TRBD1 as the D gene, but with no DNA this cannot be confirmed. CDR3 length: 14 residues. Germline-derived CDR1 and CDR2 are LNHDA and SQIVND (reference sequence). Here the CDR3 reads CASSIGTGRQPQHF.

The CDR3 spells CASLSGGRAAGDTQYF. The chain has TRBV12-3 or TRBV12-4 and TRBJ2-3; checking the TCRdb D call of TRBD2 is not possible without DNA. This CDR3 is 16 amino acids long.

The gene calls are TRBV13 and TRBJ2-1; TCRdb reports TRBD1, a call that lacks DNA to check it against. Looked up from germline, CDR1 is PRHDT and CDR2 is FYEKMQ (reference sequence). The CDR3 has 16 residues. The CDR3 protein is CASSRFGHSSYNEQFF.

The chain recombines TRBV14 with TRBJ2-5; TCRdb's D call of TRBD2 is untestable without DNA. The length of the CDR3 is 15 residues. The germline gives CDR1 SGHDN, CDR2 FVKESK. Here the CDR3 reads CASSLTSGASGTQYF.

Here the CDR3 reads CASSLGAGVSTEAFF. The rearrangement joins TRBV7-9 to TRBJ1-1; TCRdb names TRBD1, which stays unverified in the absence of DNA. Germline assignment: CDR1 SEHNR and CDR2 FQNEAQ (reference sequence). The CDR3 sequence is 15 residues long. Complete variable domain (other parts from reference TRBV7-9 and TRBJ1-1): DTGVSQNPRHKITKRGQNVTFRCDPISEHNRLYWYRQTLGQGPEFLTYFQNEAQLEKSRLLSDRFSAERPKGSFSTLEIQRTEQGDSAMYLCASSLGAGVSTEAFFGQGTRLTVV.

The gene calls are TRBV25-1 and TRBJ1-6; TCRdb gives TRBD1 as the D gene, but with no DNA this cannot be confirmed. Germline CDR1 MGHDK, CDR2 SYGVNS. The CDR3 runs to 14 residues. CDR3 sequence reads: CASSDRQGDSPLHF.

V is TRBV4-1 and J is TRBJ1-4; TCRdb's assignment of TRBD1 cannot be checked, as there is no DNA. Germline CDR1 and CDR2: MGHRA and YSYEKL. The CDR3 has 15 amino acids. CDR3 sequence: CASSQARGLPEKLFF.

The V call is TRBV6-5, the J call TRBJ2-7. Germline assignment: CDR1 MNHEY and CDR2 SVGAGI. The CDR3 length is 14 residues. The CDR3 region is CASTLREGPYEQYF.

This chain joins TRBV2 and TRBJ1-4. The CDR3 spans 15 residues. Germline V gene data show CDR1 as SNHLY and CDR2 as FYNNEI. The CDR3 sequence: CASSEFQGLGEKLFF.

The chain has TRBV20-1 and TRBJ2-7; checking the TCRdb D call of TRBD1 is not possible without DNA. The CDR3 extends over 13 amino acids. Looked up from germline, CDR1 is DFQATT and CDR2 is SNEGSKA (reference sequence). This CDR3 reads CSAIPKGDYEQYF.

This chain uses TRBV20-1 with TRBJ2-7; with no DNA, the TCRdb D assignment of TRBD1 cannot be verified. The CDR3 is made up of 15 amino acids. Germline CDR1 and CDR2: DFQATT and SNEGSKA (reference sequence). The CDR3 sequence: CSARGPGQKNYEQYF.

The rearrangement uses TRBV29-1 and TRBJ2-5; TCRdb returns TRBD2, unconfirmable since there is no DNA. The CDR3 contains 16 residues. Germline V gives CDR1 SQVTM, CDR2 ANQGSEA. CDR3 protein: CSVAGWREGIQETQYF.

The CDR3 here is CASTYRTGSPEAFF. The genes are TRBV27 and TRBJ1-1; the D gene TCRdb calls, TRBD1, cannot be checked with no DNA. Germline V lookup: CDR1 MNHEY, CDR2 SMNVEV (reference sequence). This CDR3 has 14 residues.

The gene calls are TRBV5-1 and TRBJ1-1; lacking DNA, the TRBD1 call made by TCRdb goes unchecked. The germline V gene encodes CDR1 SGHRS and CDR2 YFSETQ. CDR3 size: 13 residues. CDR3 sequence reads: CASMGEGNTEAFF.

The chain joins TRBV19 to TRBJ2-7. This CDR3 spans 13 amino acids. Germline V CDR1 and CDR2: LNHDA, SQIVND (reference sequence). CDR3 residues: CASSMSGNYEQYF.

The V gene is TRBV27, the J gene TRBJ2-3; TCRdb outputs TRBD2, but without DNA this stays unchecked. Germline V CDR1 and CDR2: MNHEY, SMNVEV (reference sequence). The CDR3 totals 16 residues. The chain's CDR3 is CASSLWAGGKLDTQYF.

The V gene is TRBV4-2, the J gene TRBJ2-3; TCRdb calls TRBD2, which cannot be checked without DNA. The CDR3 length is 17 residues. Germline V gene sequence: CDR1 LGHNA, CDR2 YNFKEQ. The CDR3 is CASSQEPAGGLTDTQYF.

This chain joins TRBV11-2 and TRBJ1-1. CDR3 length: 14 residues. CDR1 is SGHAT, CDR2 FQNNGV, per germline. This CDR3 is CASSLGGLGTEAFF. Based on the CDR3 plus reference TRBV11-2 and TRBJ1-1, the full variable domain is EAGVAQSPRYKIIEKRQSVAFWCNPISGHATLYWYQQILGQGPKLLIQFQNNGVVDDSQLPKDRFSAERLKGVDSTLKIQPAKLEDSAVYLCASSLGGLGTEAFFGQGTRLTVV.

The chain links TRBV12-3 or TRBV12-4 to TRBJ2-7. There are 11 residues in the CDR3. The CDR3 loop reads CASSPSIEQYF.